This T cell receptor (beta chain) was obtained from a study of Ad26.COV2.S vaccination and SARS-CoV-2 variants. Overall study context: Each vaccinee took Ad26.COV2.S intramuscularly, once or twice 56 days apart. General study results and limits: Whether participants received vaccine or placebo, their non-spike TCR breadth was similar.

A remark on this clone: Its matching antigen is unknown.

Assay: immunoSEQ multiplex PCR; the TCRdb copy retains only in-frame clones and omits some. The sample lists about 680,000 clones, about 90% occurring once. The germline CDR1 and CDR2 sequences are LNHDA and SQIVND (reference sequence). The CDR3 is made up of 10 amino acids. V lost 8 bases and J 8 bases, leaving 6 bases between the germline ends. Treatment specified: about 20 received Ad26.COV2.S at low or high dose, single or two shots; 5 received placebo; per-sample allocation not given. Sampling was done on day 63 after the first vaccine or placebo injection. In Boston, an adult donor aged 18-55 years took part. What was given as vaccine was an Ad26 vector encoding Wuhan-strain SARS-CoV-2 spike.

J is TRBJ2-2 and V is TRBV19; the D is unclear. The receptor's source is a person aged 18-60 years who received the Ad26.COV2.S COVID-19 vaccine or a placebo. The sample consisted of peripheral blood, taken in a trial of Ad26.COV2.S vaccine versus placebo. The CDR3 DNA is TGTGCCAGTCTTGGGGGGGAGCTGTTTTTT. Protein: CASLGGELFF.